One sample yielded the 7 T cell receptor beta chains listed below, sequenced in a study of cytomegalovirus exposure and HLA in healthy donors. Primers for the PCR totalled 60 Vbeta and 13 Jbeta. Here immunoSEQ multiplex PCR was the method, and the copy in TCRdb shows in-frame clones only, minus some. The repertoire holds 110,000 to 150,000 clones, with 65% to 85% as singletons. Material for sequencing was PBMCs. Every receptor here comes from a man aged 25-45 years in good health and CMV-seronegative.

The CDR3 protein is CASSQRTGQPQHF. For the CDR3, the DNA is TGTGCCAGCAGCCAAAGGACGGGACAGCCCCAGCATTTT. The chain has TRBV6-5 and TRBJ1-5, with D unresolved. Germline-derived CDR1 and CDR2 are MNHEY and SVGAGI. The CDR3 length is 13 residues. The V end lost 6 bases, the J end lost 7 bases, and 13 bases lay between the germline ends.

This chain links TRBV5-1 with TRBJ2-7; 8 bases fit TRBD1. Per the germline V gene, CDR1 is SGHRS and CDR2 is YFSETQ. This CDR3 contains 13 residues. The trim removed 4 bases at V and 5 bases at J, leaving 5 bases unmatched. In DNA form, the CDR3 reads TGCGCCAGCAGCCAAGGACAGGGCCACGAGCAGTACTTC. Translated: CASSQGQGHEQYF.

The V and J genes are TRBV25-1 and TRBJ2-1; D call uncertain. CDR1 is MGHDK and CDR2 is SYGVNS in the germline V gene. The CDR3 length is 15 residues. The ends were cut back, 3 bases at V and 9 bases at J, with 18 bases in the middle. The CDR3 region is CASSESVTARREQFF. The CDR3 DNA reads TGTGCCAGCAGTGAGTCGGTCACCGCCAGGCGTGAGCAGTTCTTC.

This clone turned up a few times. V is TRBV30 and J is TRBJ2-2; weak D call: TRBD1 (5 bases). The V and J ends lost 3 bases and 1 base respectively, with 6 bases between them. Germline CDR1 and CDR2: GTSNPN and SVGIG (reference sequence). This CDR3 has 13 amino acids. The CDR3 reads CAWSRVNTGELFF. CDR3 bases: TGTGCCTGGAGCAGGGTGAACACCGGGGAGCTGTTTTTT.

The CDR3 bases are TGTGCCAGCAGTTTATCCCCAGGGTGGGGGACCCAGTACTTC. Its protein is CASSLSPGWGTQYF. This chain links TRBV28 with TRBJ2-5; D possibly corresponds to TRBD1 (5 bases). This CDR3 contains 14 residues. Germline V CDR1 and CDR2: MDHEN, SYDVKM. The ends were cut back, 1 base at V and 7 bases at J, with 13 bases in the middle.

The table lists this clone with a few counts. The genes are TRBV6-5 and TRBJ2-7; the D gene is possibly TRBD1 (5 bases). This CDR3 comprises 16 residues. CDR1 and CDR2 from the germline V gene are MNHEY and SVGAGI. Trimming took off 2 bases at V and 4 bases at J, with 18 bases between the two ends. The CDR3 here is CASSYRPGLVSYEQYF. In nucleotides, the CDR3 is TGTGCCAGCAGTTACCGTCCAGGGTTAGTGTCATACGAGCAGTACTTC.

This clone was observed a handful of times. The chain couples TRBV21-1 to TRBJ2-5; the D segment call TRBD1 is taken from the table without a DNA check. The tail of the sequence fits TRBJ2-7 better, so the J call may be wrong. TRBV21-1 corresponds to a pseudogene. The CDR3 is made up of 13 amino acids. Here the CDR3 reads CASSTHRVHEQYF. The DNA for the CDR3 is TGTGCCAGCAGCACCCACAGGGTCCACGAGCAGTACTTC.